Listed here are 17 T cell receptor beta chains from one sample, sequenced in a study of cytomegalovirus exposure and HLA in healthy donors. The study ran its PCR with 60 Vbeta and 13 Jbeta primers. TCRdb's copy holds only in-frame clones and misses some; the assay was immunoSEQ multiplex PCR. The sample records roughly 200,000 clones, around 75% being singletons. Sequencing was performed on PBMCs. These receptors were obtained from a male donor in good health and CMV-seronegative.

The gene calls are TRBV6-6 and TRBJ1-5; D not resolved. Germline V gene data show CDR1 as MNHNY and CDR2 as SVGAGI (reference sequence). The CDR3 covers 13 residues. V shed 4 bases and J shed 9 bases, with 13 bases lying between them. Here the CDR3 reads CASSFPTVRPQHF. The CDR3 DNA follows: TGTGCCAGCAGTTTTCCTACAGTGCGGCCCCAGCATTTT.

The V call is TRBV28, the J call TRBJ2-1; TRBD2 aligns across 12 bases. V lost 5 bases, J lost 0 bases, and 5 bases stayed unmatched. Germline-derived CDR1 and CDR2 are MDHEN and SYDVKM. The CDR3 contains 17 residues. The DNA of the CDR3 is TGTGCCAGCAGTGCTAGCGGGAGGGACAGCTCCTACAATGAGCAGTTCTTC. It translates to CASSASGRDSSYNEQFF.

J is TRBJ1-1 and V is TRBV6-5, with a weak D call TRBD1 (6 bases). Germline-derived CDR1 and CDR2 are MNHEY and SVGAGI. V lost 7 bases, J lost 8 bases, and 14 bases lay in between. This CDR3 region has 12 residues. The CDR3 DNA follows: TGTGCCAGCAACCACTTCAGGGGCGAAGCTTTCTTT. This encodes CASNHFRGEAFF.

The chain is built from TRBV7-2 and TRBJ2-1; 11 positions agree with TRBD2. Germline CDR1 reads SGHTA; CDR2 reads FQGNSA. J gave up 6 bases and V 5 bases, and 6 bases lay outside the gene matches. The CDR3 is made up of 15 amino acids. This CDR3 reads CASSPRLAGFNEQFF. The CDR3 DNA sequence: TGTGCCAGCAGCCCCCGACTAGCGGGATTCAATGAGCAGTTCTTC.

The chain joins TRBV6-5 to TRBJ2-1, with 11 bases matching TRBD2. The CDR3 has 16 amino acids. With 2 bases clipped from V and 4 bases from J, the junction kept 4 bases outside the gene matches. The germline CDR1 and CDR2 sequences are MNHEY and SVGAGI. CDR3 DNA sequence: TGTGCCAGCAGTTACCTGACTAGCGGGAATTACAATGAGCAGTTCTTC. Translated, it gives CASSYLTSGNYNEQFF.

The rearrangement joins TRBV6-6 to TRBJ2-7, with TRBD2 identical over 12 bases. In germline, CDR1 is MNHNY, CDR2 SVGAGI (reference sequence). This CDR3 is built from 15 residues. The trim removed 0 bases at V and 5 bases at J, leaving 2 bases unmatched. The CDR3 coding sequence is TGTGCCAGCAGTTACTCGACTAGCGGGAGAAACGAGCAGTACTTC. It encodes CASSYSTSGRNEQYF.

CDR3 sequence reads: CASSFGGGNSPLHF. The CDR3 nucleotides are TGTGCCAGCAGCTTCGGTGGCGGTAATTCACCCCTCCACTTT. The V and J genes are TRBV11-1 and TRBJ1-6; D is unresolved. CDR1 and CDR2 (germline): SGHAT, FQDESV (reference sequence). V lost 3 bases, J lost 6 bases, and 9 bases lay in between. The CDR3 loop spans 14 amino acids. Complete variable domain (other parts from reference TRBV11-1 and TRBJ1-6): EAEVAQSPRYKITEKSQAVAFWCDPISGHATLYWYRQILGQGPELLVQFQDESVVDDSQLPKDRFSAERLKGVDSTLKIQPAELGDSAMYLCASSFGGGNSPLHFGNGTRLTVT.

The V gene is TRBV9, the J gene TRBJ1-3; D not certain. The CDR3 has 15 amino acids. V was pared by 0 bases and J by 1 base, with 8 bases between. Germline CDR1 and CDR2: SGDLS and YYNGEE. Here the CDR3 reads CASSVGGRSGNTIYF. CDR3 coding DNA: TGTGCCAGCAGCGTAGGAGGGAGGTCTGGAAACACCATATATTTT.

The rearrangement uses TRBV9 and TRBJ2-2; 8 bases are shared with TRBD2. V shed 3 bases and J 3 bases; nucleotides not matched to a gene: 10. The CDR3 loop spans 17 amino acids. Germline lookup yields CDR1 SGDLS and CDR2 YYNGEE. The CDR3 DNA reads TGTGCCAGCAGCGCCCCACGGGGGGGCGAGGACACCGGGGAGCTGTTTTTT. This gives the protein CASSAPRGGEDTGELFF.

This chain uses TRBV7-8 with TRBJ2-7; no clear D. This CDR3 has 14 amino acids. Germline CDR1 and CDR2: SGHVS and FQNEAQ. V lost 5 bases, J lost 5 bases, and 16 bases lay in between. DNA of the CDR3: TGTGCCAGCAGCCTGAGACTTTTTAGCCACGAGCAGTACTTC. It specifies CASSLRLFSHEQYF.

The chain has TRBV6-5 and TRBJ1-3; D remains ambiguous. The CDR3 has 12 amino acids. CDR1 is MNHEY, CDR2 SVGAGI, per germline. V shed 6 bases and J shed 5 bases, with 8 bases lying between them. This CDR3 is CASSSGRNTIYF. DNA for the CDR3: TGTGCCAGCAGCTCCGGGAGAAACACCATATATTTT.

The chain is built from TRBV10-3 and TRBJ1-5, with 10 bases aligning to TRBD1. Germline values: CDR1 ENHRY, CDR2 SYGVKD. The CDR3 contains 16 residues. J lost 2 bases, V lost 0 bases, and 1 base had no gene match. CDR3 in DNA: TGTGCCATCAGTGAGTCCGGACAGGGGGGCAATCAGCCCCAGCATTTT. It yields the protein CAISESGQGGNQPQHF.

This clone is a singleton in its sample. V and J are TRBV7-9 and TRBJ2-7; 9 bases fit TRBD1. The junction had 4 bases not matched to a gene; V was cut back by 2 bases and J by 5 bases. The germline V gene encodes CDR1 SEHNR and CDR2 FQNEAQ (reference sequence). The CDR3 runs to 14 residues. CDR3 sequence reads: CASSLPRTGDEQYF. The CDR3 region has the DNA TGTGCCAGCAGCTTACCGCGGACAGGGGACGAGCAGTACTTC.

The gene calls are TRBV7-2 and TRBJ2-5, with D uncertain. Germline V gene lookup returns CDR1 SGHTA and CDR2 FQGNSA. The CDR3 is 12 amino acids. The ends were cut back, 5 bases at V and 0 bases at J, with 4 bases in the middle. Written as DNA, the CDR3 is TGTGCCAGCAGCCCCAACCAAGAGACCCAGTACTTC. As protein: CASSPNQETQYF.

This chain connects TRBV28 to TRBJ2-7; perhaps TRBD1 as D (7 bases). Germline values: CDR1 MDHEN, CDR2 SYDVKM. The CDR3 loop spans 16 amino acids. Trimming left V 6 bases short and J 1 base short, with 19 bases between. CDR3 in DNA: TGTGCCAGCAGCCCAGGGGGGCATATCCGATCCTACGAGCAGTACTTC. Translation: CASSPGGHIRSYEQYF.

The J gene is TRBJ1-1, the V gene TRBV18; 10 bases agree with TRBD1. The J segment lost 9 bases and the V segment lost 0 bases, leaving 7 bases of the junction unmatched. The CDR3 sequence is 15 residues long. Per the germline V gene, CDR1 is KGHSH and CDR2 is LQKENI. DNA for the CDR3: TGTGCCAGCTCACCACCGGCGACAGGGGGCGTACAAGCTTTCTTT. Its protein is CASSPPATGGVQAFF. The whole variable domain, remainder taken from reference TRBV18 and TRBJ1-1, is NAGVMQNPRHLVRRRGQEARLRCSPMKGHSHVYWYRQLPEEGLKFMVYLQKENIIDESGMPKERFSAEFPKEGPSILRIQQVVRGDSAAYFCASSPPATGGVQAFFGQGTRLTVV.

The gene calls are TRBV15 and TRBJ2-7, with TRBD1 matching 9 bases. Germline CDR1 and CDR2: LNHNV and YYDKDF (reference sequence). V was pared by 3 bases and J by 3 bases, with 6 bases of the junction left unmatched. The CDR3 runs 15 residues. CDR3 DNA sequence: TGTGCCACCAGCAGTCCCGGGACAGGGCGCTACGAGCAGTACTTC. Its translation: CATSSPGTGRYEQYF.